These T cell receptor beta chains were read from a single sample in a study of a mutant IDH1 vaccine in newly diagnosed glioma. Profiled with immunoSEQ multiplex PCR; TCRdb holds only in-frame clones, not every one. The sample carries more than 55,000 clones, roughly 84% recorded once. No antigens are known for them. The source material was PBMCs, sampled from a glioma patient whose treatment included an IDH1 peptide vaccine. The receptors come from a man between 25 and 39 years old with glioma. Each CDR3 is given with its conserved first and last residue. D genes are given only for firm matches. Size values are once, few and many counts, or a class for expanded clones, and some rows have none.

few	TRBV18	14	TRBJ1-1	NA	TGTGCCAGCTCACCAAGTGGACAGAACACTGAAGCTTTCTTT	CASSPSGQNTEAFF
NA	TRBV15	13	TRBJ2-1	TRBD1	TGTGCCACCAGCAGAGGGCAGGGGGATGAGCAGTTCTTC	CATSRGQGDEQFF
NA	TRBV5-1	14	TRBJ1-2	TRBD1	TGCGCCAGCAGCTTGGCCACAGGGGCGCTTGGCTACACCTTC	CASSLATGALGYTF
NA	TRBV6-1	11	TRBJ1-2	NA	TGTGCCAGCAATCAGGGTACTGGCTACACCTTC	CASNQGTGYTF
NA	TRBV6-5	15	TRBJ1-3	NA	TGTGCCAGCAGTTACTCGAACAACCGTGGAAACACCATATATTTT	CASSYSNNRGNTIYF
NA	TRBV11-2	15	TRBJ2-2	NA	TGTGCCAGCAGCTTAAGTTGGGGATACACCGGGGAGCTGTTTTTT	CASSLSWGYTGELFF
NA	TRBV7-8	16	TRBJ1-1	NA	TGTGCCAGCAGCTTTAGTCTAGGGCGTGGGAACACTGAAGCTTTCTTT	CASSFSLGRGNTEAFF
NA	TRBV5-1	15	TRBJ2-2	NA	TGCGCCAGCAGCTTGTGGGCGTTGAACACCGGGGAGCTGTTTTTT	CASSLWALNTGELFF
NA	TRBV5-6	15	TRBJ1-2	TRBD1	TGTGCCAGCAGCTTGGAAGTGTCAGGGGGCTATGGCTACACCTTC	CASSLEVSGGYGYTF
NA	TRBV18	13	TRBJ2-5	NA	TGTGCCAGCTCTCCGGGCAGTCAAGAGACCCAGTACTTC	CASSPGSQETQYF
NA	TRBV7-9	16	TRBJ1-3	NA	TGTGCCAGCAGCTTAGTACAGGGAATCTCTGGAAACACCATATATTTT	CASSLVQGISGNTIYF
NA	TRBV18	12	TRBJ2-3	NA	TGTGCCAGCTCCCAGTACACAGATACGCAGTATTTT	CASSQYTDTQYF
NA	TRBV7-9	15	TRBJ2-1	NA	TGTGCCAGCAGAGAGACAGCGCCCCAATACAATGAGCAGTTCTTC	CASRETAPQYNEQFF
NA	TRBV7-6	15	TRBJ2-2	NA	TGTGCCAGCAGCCCCAGAGCAAGGAACACCGGGGAGCTGTTTTTT	CASSPRARNTGELFF
NA	TRBV6-5	12	TRBJ1-5	NA	TGTGCCAGCAGCCGCATCAATCAGCCCCAGCATTTT	CASSRINQPQHF
NA	TRBV9	14	TRBJ2-5	NA	TGTGCCAGCACCCTAGGGCCGGGGCAAGAGACCCAGTACTTC	CASTLGPGQETQYF
NA	TRBV7-7	14	TRBJ2-3	NA	TGTGCCAGCAGCCAGGGGGGGCGCACAGATACGCAGTATTTT	CASSQGGRTDTQYF
NA	TRBV11-2	18	TRBJ2-5	TRBD2	TGTGCCAGCAGCTCAAGAAAGCTAGCGGGGGGGGATCAAGAGACCCAGTACTTC	CASSSRKLAGGDQETQYF
NA	TRBV28	17	TRBJ1-3	NA	TGTGCCAGCAGTCGGCCGCCACCGAGGGGCACTGGAAACACCATATATTTT	CASSRPPPRGTGNTIYF
NA	TRBV6-5	16	TRBJ1-1	TRBD1	TGTGCCAGCAGTTACTCGGGGGGACAGATGAACACTGAAGCTTTCTTT	CASSYSGGQMNTEAFF
NA	TRBV11-1	14	TRBJ2-5	NA	TGTGCCAGCAGCTCTAGAGGGTCTGGGTGGACCCAGTACTTC	CASSSRGSGWTQYF
few	TRBV27	13	TRBJ1-5	NA	TGTGCCAGCAGTCCCGGAGGGCCCCGGCCCCAGCATTTT	CASSPGGPRPQHF
NA	TRBV7-9	16	TRBJ2-7	TRBD1	TGTGCCAGCAGCCCAGGACAGGGGGCTGGGTCCTACGAGCAGTACTTC	CASSPGQGAGSYEQYF
NA	TRBV11-2	12	TRBJ2-5	NA	TGTGCCAGCAGCCAACCTCTGGAGACCCAGTACTTC	CASSQPLETQYF
NA	TRBV18	14	TRBJ2-7	TRBD2	TGTGCCAGCTCACCAGGGACTAGATCCTACGAGCAGTACTTC	CASSPGTRSYEQYF
NA	TRBV18	14	TRBJ2-7	NA	TGTGCCAGCTCACACCCGGACAGCTTCTCCGAGCAGTACTTC	CASSHPDSFSEQYF
NA	TRBV9	15	TRBJ2-1	NA	TGTGCCAGCAGCGCCCGTACCGGGACCCAACCTGGGCAGTTCTTC	CASSARTGTQPGQFF
NA	TRBV18	15	TRBJ2-1	TRBD1	TGTGCCAGCTCAGACAGCAGGGGGAAAATCAATGAGCAGTTCTTC	CASSDSRGKINEQFF
once	TRBV6-4	19	TRBJ1-5	TRBD1	TGTGCCAGCAGTAGAGACAGGGGGAACTTACGCCATAGCAATCAGCCCCAGCATTTT	CASSRDRGNLRHSNQPQHF
NA	TRBV13	13	TRBJ2-7	NA	TGTGCCAGCAGCTTAGGACAGGGCTACGAGCAGTACTTC	CASSLGQGYEQYF
NA	TRBV7-9	13	TRBJ1-4	NA	TGTGCCAGCAGCTTAGGTATCCGAAACGAAAAGCTTTTT	CASSLGIRNEKLF
NA	TRBV15	16	TRBJ2-7	TRBD2	TGTGCCACCAGCATTGGGGAGCGGGGGGGCCAGTACGAGCAGTACTTC	CATSIGERGGQYEQYF
NA	TRBV15	19	TRBJ2-1	TRBD2	TGTGCCACCAGCAGAGATTCGGGGACGGGACTAGCGGCCTACAATGAGCAGTTCTTC	CATSRDSGTGLAAYNEQFF
NA	TRBV27	17	TRBJ2-7	TRBD2	TGTGCCAGCAGTTCGACAACTCTAGCGGGGTACTCGTCCGAGCAGTACTTC	CASSSTTLAGYSSEQYF
NA	TRBV19	20	TRBJ1-4	TRBD1	TGTGCCAGTAGCCAGGTCACCGGGACAGGGGAGCGAAGGTTGGATGAAAAACTGTTTTTT	CASSQVTGTGERRLDEKLFF
NA	TRBV5-6	16	TRBJ2-5	TRBD1	TGTGCCAGCAGCTTGGTTCGTTGGACAGGGGTAGAGACCCAGTACTTC	CASSLVRWTGVETQYF
NA	TRBV19	15	TRBJ2-1	TRBD1	TGTGCCAGTAGTATGTTGGGACAGGGTGTCAATGAGCAGTTCTTC	CASSMLGQGVNEQFF
NA	TRBV5-1	15	TRBJ1-2	NA	TGCGCCAGCAGCCCCGGGGGTGAAGACTACTATGGCTACACCTTC	CASSPGGEDYYGYTF
NA	TRBV2	13	TRBJ1-1	NA	TGTGCCAGCAGTGAAAACAGGGCGACTGAAGCTTTCTTT	CASSENRATEAFF
once	TRBV5-1	16	TRBJ2-7	NA	TGCGCCAGCAGCTTCCTCCGGGGTTCCATCTCCTACGAGCAGTACTTC	CASSFLRGSISYEQYF
NA	TRBV4-1	15	TRBJ2-5	NA	TGCGCCAGCAGCCAAGAAAACAGGGAATCGGAGACCCAGTACTTC	CASSQENRESETQYF
NA	TRBV6-6	15	TRBJ1-5	NA	TGTGCCAGCAGTTACCAAACAGGAACCAATCAGCCCCAGCATTTT	CASSYQTGTNQPQHF
NA	TRBV19	17	TRBJ2-3	NA	TGTGCCAGTAGTATCCCTCTACTAGCAACGGACACAGATACGCAGTATTTT	CASSIPLLATDTDTQYF
NA	TRBV28	15	TRBJ1-5	NA	TGTGCCAGCAGTAATGGGGGTCCTAGCAATCAGCCCCAGCATTTT	CASSNGGPSNQPQHF
NA	TRBV5-1	12	TRBJ2-7	NA	TGCGCCAGCAGCTTGAATTGGGGCGAGCAGTACTTC	CASSLNWGEQYF
once	TRBV5-4	13	TRBJ2-1	NA	TGTGCCAGCAGCTTGGTTGGCCGCCCGCTAGAGTTCTTC	CASSLVGRPLEFF
NA	TRBV27	15	TRBJ1-5	TRBD1	TGTGCCAGCAGCCCCGGGACAGGGGCTACTCAGCCCCAGCATTTT	CASSPGTGATQPQHF
NA	TRBV5-1	19	TRBJ1-6	TRBD1	TGCGCCAGCAGCTTGGGATCCGGGACAGGGGTATATAGTAATTCACCCCTCCACTTT	CASSLGSGTGVYSNSPLHF